The next 21 T cell receptor beta chains were all read from a single sample in a study of radiotherapy plus CTLA-4 blockade in lung cancer. Using immunoSEQ multiplex PCR, the repertoire was profiled, and TCRdb retains in-frame clones only, with some absent. The repertoire includes about 97,000 clones, 65% to 80% of them detected once, and around 2.7% sits in the top ten. Here the sequenced sample was peripheral blood, taken from a patient treated with radiotherapy plus ipilimumab. These TCRs come from a human donor with non-small cell lung cancer who had a partial response to radiotherapy plus ipilimumab. Some clones in this sample may be carry-over from other donors' samples.

The chain has TRBV2 and TRBJ2-4; 7 bases fit TRBD2. The germline gives CDR1 SNHLY, CDR2 FYNNEI. The CDR3 loop spans 14 amino acids. V lost 6 bases, J lost 8 bases, and 10 bases stayed unmatched. The CDR3 here is CASRETSSTDIQYF. The CDR3 bases are TGTGCCAGCAGGGAGACTAGCAGCACGGACATTCAGTACTTC.

The chain links TRBV6-5 to TRBJ1-5; D is uncertain. The CDR3 totals 14 residues. Trimming removed 2 bases at V and 11 bases at J, with 16 bases between. CDR1 is MNHEY, CDR2 SVGAGI, per germline. The CDR3 reads CASSYLGSVMAQHF. CDR3 DNA sequence: TGTGCCAGCAGTTACCTCGGGTCCGTGATGGCCCAGCATTTT.

The J gene is TRBJ2-5, the V gene TRBV5-1; 10 bases fit TRBD2. Germline V gene sequence: CDR1 SGHRS, CDR2 YFSETQ. Trimming cost V 4 bases and J 1 base; bases outside gene matches: 4. The CDR3 is made up of 15 amino acids. CDR3 nucleotides: TGCGCCAGCAGCCGGACTAGCGGTTTCCAAGAGACCCAGTACTTC. This gives the protein CASSRTSGFQETQYF.

The chain is built from TRBV29-1 and TRBJ1-2; the match to TRBD1 covers 12 bases. Trimming cost V 8 bases and J 8 bases; bases outside gene matches: 12. The germline gives CDR1 SQVTM, CDR2 ANQGSEA. The CDR3 runs to 14 residues. The CDR3 reads CSIAGTGGTEGYTF. CDR3 bases: TGCAGCATCGCCGGGACAGGGGGCACGGAAGGCTACACCTTC.

A single count supports this clone. The genes are TRBV5-1 and TRBJ1-1, with D tentatively TRBD1 (5 bases). The CDR3 loop spans 15 amino acids. Germline values: CDR1 SGHRS, CDR2 YFSETQ. V was cut by 0 bases and J by 4 bases, with 13 bases left in between. This CDR3 is CASSLAGRGVTEAFF. CDR3 DNA sequence: TGCGCCAGCAGCTTGGCAGGGCGGGGGGTCACTGAAGCTTTCTTT. The entire variable domain, with the rest obtained from reference TRBV5-1 and TRBJ1-1, is as follows: KAGVTQTPRYLIKTRGQQVTLSCSPISGHRSVSWYQQTPGQGLQFLFEYFSETQRNKGNFPGRFSGRQFSNSRSEMNVSTLELGDSALYLCASSLAGRGVTEAFFGQGTRLTVV.

This clone was seen a handful of times. V and J are TRBV5-1 and TRBJ2-7; 14 bases line up with TRBD2. The CDR3 is 16 residues long. V trimming: 0 bases; J trimming: 5 bases; junction bases outside the gene matches: 4. CDR1 is SGHRS, CDR2 YFSETQ, per germline. The DNA of the CDR3 is TGCGCCAGCAGCTTGGGGACTAGCGGGAGGCTCGACGAGCAGTACTTC. Its protein product is CASSLGTSGRLDEQYF.

In this sample, this clone turned up a few times. The chain recombines TRBV10-3 with TRBJ2-3, with 9 bases that match TRBD1. Germline CDR1 and CDR2: ENHRY and SYGVKD. V was pared by 0 bases and J by 0 bases, with 7 bases of the junction left unmatched. The CDR3 loop spans 18 amino acids. The CDR3 loop reads CAISESTTGQGSTDTQYF. As DNA, the CDR3 is TGTGCCATCAGTGAGTCGACTACGGGACAGGGCAGCACAGATACGCAGTATTTT.

This clone showed up just a few times. The genes are TRBV28 and TRBJ2-3; TRBD2 matches 12 bases. The CDR3 runs to 16 residues. Trimming at V came to 4 bases and at J to 2 bases, leaving 4 bases not matched to a gene. Germline V CDR1 and CDR2: MDHEN, SYDVKM. In nucleotides, the CDR3 is TGTGCCAGCAGTTCCCCTAGCGGGGGGGCCACAGATACGCAGTATTTT. The encoded protein is CASSSPSGGATDTQYF.

The CDR3 loop reads CASSYSPLAVIHEQYF. The CDR3 DNA reads as TGTGCCAGCAGCTACAGTCCACTAGCAGTGATCCACGAGCAGTACTTC. The chain recombines TRBV7-2 with TRBJ2-7; D perhaps matches TRBD2 (6 bases). Germline V gene sequence: CDR1 SGHTA, CDR2 FQGNSA. The CDR3 is made up of 16 amino acids. With 4 bases removed from V and 5 bases from J, the gap between germline ends came to 21 bases.

The V and J genes are TRBV19 and TRBJ2-3; the D is unclear. The CDR3 extends over 14 amino acids. The V end lost 10 bases, the J end lost 1 base, and 15 bases lay between the germline ends. CDR1 LNHDA and CDR2 SQIVND come from the germline V gene (reference sequence). CDR3 sequence: CATMDGGGTDTQYF. In nucleotides, the CDR3 is TGTGCCACTATGGATGGCGGAGGCACAGATACGCAGTATTTT.

V gene TRBV29-1 combines with J gene TRBJ1-1, with D perhaps matching TRBD1 (6 bases). Germline CDR1 SQVTM, CDR2 ANQGSEA. The CDR3 is 13 residues long. V lost 6 bases, J lost 2 bases, and 13 bases lay in between. CDR3 sequence: CSVSLGGNTEAFF. CDR3 coding DNA: TGCAGCGTGTCCCTAGGGGGTAACACTGAAGCTTTCTTT.

The chain is built from TRBV6-6 and TRBJ1-1; no firm D call. Germline V lookup: CDR1 MNHNY, CDR2 SVGAGI (reference sequence). V lost 6 bases and J 1 base, leaving 9 bases between the germline ends. The CDR3 has 13 residues. In DNA, the CDR3 is TGTGCCAGCAGGACTAATAGGAACACTGAAGCTTTCTTT. It yields the protein CASRTNRNTEAFF.

The chain employs TRBV11-3 and TRBJ1-1; weak D call: TRBD1 (6 bases). The CDR3 spans 14 residues. The germline V and J ends were trimmed by 2 bases and 12 bases, with 19 bases remaining between them. Germline CDR1 SGHNT, CDR2 YENEEA. CDR3 bases: TGTGCCAGCAGCTTATCACTAGTCCCAGGGGAAACTTTCTTT. The encoded protein is CASSLSLVPGETFF.

The V call is TRBV9, the J call TRBJ2-2; 8 nucleotides agree with TRBD2. V lost 2 bases and J lost 4; bases outside the gene matches: 7. This CDR3 spans 16 amino acids. Germline V CDR1 and CDR2: SGDLS, YYNGEE. The CDR3 coding sequence is TGTGCCAGCAGCGTCTTGGCGGGAGGTGGCACCGGGGAGCTGTTTTTT. Translated, it gives CASSVLAGGGTGELFF.

V usage is TRBV5-1 and J usage is TRBJ2-7; weak D call: TRBD1 (6 bases). Trimming shortened V by 0 bases and J by 3 bases, and 13 bases separated the two germline ends. CDR1 SGHRS and CDR2 YFSETQ come from the germline V gene. This CDR3 spans 15 amino acids. Here the CDR3 DNA reads TGCGCCAGCAGCTTGGCCCTGACAGGCAACTACGAGCAGTACTTC. It translates to CASSLALTGNYEQYF.

The chain uses TRBV11-2 and TRBJ1-3; D is undetermined. This CDR3 has 14 amino acids. CDR1 is SGHAT and CDR2 is FQNNGV in the germline V gene. Trimming left V 1 base short and J 1 base short, with 5 bases between. The CDR3 region has the DNA TGTGCCAGCAGCTTAGTCACTTCTGGAAACACCATATATTTT. Translation: CASSLVTSGNTIYF.

This chain links TRBV4-1 with TRBJ1-4, with TRBD1 matching over 7 bases. Germline CDR1 reads MGHRA; CDR2 reads YSYEKL. Germline trimming cut 2 bases from V and 3 bases from J; bases unmatched to any gene: 9. This CDR3 region has 17 residues. The DNA of the CDR3 is TGCGCCAGCAGCCAACGACAGGGAGGTAAAGCTAATGAAAAACTGTTTTTT. Protein: CASSQRQGGKANEKLFF.

This rearrangement joins TRBV28 to TRBJ2-5; TRBD2 agrees at 8 bases. CDR1 and CDR2 (germline): MDHEN, SYDVKM. Losses at the gene ends were 7 bases for V and 5 bases for J; bases not matched to a gene: 9. This CDR3 comprises 14 residues. CDR3 sequence (DNA): TGTGCCAGCACCGACGGGGGGGCCGGCGAGACCCAGTACTTC. Its translation is CASTDGGAGETQYF.

This chain joins TRBV2 and TRBJ1-3; TRBD1 is a possible D gene (6 bases). With 2 bases removed from V and 8 bases from J, the gap between germline ends came to 13 bases. The CDR3 is made up of 14 amino acids. Germline CDR1 and CDR2: SNHLY and FYNNEI. The CDR3 DNA is TGTGCCAGCAGTGAAAACAGGGCTAGGGACACCATATATTTT. It yields the protein CASSENRARDTIYF.

This chain links TRBV5-1 with TRBJ2-7; a weak D match, TRBD1 (6 bases). Trimming shortened V by 5 bases and J by 0 bases, and 6 bases separated the two germline ends. The CDR3 covers 12 residues. The germline gives CDR1 SGHRS, CDR2 YFSETQ. The CDR3 sequence is CASRDSSYEQYF. The CDR3 DNA reads as TGCGCCAGCAGGGACAGCTCCTACGAGCAGTACTTC. The complete variable domain, with remaining parts taken from reference TRBV5-1 and TRBJ2-7, reads KAGVTQTPRYLIKTRGQQVTLSCSPISGHRSVSWYQQTPGQGLQFLFEYFSETQRNKGNFPGRFSGRQFSNSRSEMNVSTLELGDSALYLCASRDSSYEQYFGPGTRLTVT.

The chain carries TRBV29-1 and TRBJ2-3; the D is unclear. Looked up from germline, CDR1 is SQVTM and CDR2 is ANQGSEA. The CDR3 runs to 11 residues. Between the trimmed V and J ends, which lost 5 bases and 0 bases, there was a span of 3 bases. The CDR3 here is CSVTSTDTQYF. The DNA of the CDR3 is TGCAGCGTTACTAGCACAGATACGCAGTATTTT.